This is a list of T cell receptor beta chains from one sample in a study of early T cells in non-severe SARS-CoV-2 infection. TCRdb called the 5' RACE reads again in MiXCR, with one record for every CDR3 protein. The top ten clones hold around 14% of a sample with roughly 50,000 distinct CDR3 sequences, 7.5% to 10% of them seen once. Sequencing input: whole blood. The receptors derive from an adult who was a healthcare worker with PCR-confirmed SARS-CoV-2 infection or an uninfected control (not recorded which). CDR3s include the opening cysteine and the closing phenylalanine or tryptophan. The D gene is left open where the match is weak. The listing skips clone size in some rows; elsewhere it reads once, few, many or a size class.

>.|many|TRBV25-1|TRBJ1-2
TGTGCCAGCAGTGAAATCCAGTCGGGTCTCTATGGCTACACCTTC
CASSEIQSGLYGYTF
>.|.|TRBV28|TRBJ1-1
TGTGCCAGCAGTTTAGGGAGGGAGGCTTTCTTT
CASSLGREAFF
>.|many|TRBV18|TRBJ2-7
TGTGCCAGCTCACAGACTCTGACCCGGATCTACGAGCAGTACTTC
CASSQTLTRIYEQYF
>.|many|TRBV9|TRBJ2-1
TGTGCCAGCAGCCCTCGAGACCGGACAGTCCGCTCCTACAATGAGCAGTTCTTC
CASSPRDRTVRSYNEQFF
>TRBD1|.|TRBV19|TRBJ2-2
TGTGCCAGTAGTATAAGAACAGGGGGCGGGAACACCGGGGAGCTGTTTTTT
CASSIRTGGGNTGELFF
>.|many|TRBV12-3/TRBV12-4|TRBJ2-2
TGTGCCAGCAGGCAAGGGACCGCCGGGGAGCTGTTTTTT
CASRQGTAGELFF
>.|few|TRBV9|TRBJ2-7
TGTGCCAGCAGCGAACACGCGACGCTGGGCTACGAGCAGTACTTC
CASSEHATLGYEQYF
>.|few|TRBV20-1|TRBJ2-1
TGCAGTGCCAAGAAGCGGGCCGGGGCCTACAATGAGCAGTTCTTC
CSAKKRAGAYNEQFF
>TRBD2|.|TRBV29-1|TRBJ2-7
TGCAGCGTTGAGCGGGCTAGCGGATCCTACGAGCAGTACTTC
CSVERASGSYEQYF
>TRBD1|many|TRBV7-2|TRBJ1-5
TGTGCCAGCAGCGCACAGGGGGCGGGTCAGCCCCAGCATTTT
CASSAQGAGQPQHF
>.|few|TRBV29-1|TRBJ2-5
TGCAGCGTTGGGGCAGTATTGGAGACCCAGTACTTC
CSVGAVLETQYF
>TRBD2|few|TRBV5-6|TRBJ2-7
TGTGCCAGCAGCTTCAGCGGGAGGCCCCCCTACGAGCAGTACTTC
CASSFSGRPPYEQYF
>TRBD1|.|TRBV29-1|TRBJ2-2
TGCAGCGCATACAGGGGGCCGGACACCGGGGAGCTGTTTTTT
CSAYRGPDTGELFF
>TRBD2|.|TRBV9|TRBJ2-2
TGTGCCAGCAGCGACACTGGCGTACTAGCGGAGCTGACCGGGGAGCTGTTTTTT
CASSDTGVLAELTGELFF
>TRBD1|many|TRBV20-1|TRBJ1-5
TGCAGTGCTAGTCTAGGACAGGGTAGGTTTAATCAGCCCCAGCATTTT
CSASLGQGRFNQPQHF
>.|many|TRBV28|TRBJ2-7
TGTGCCAGCAGCGCCTCCTACGAGCAGTACTTC
CASSASYEQYF
>TRBD1|few|TRBV5-6|TRBJ1-1
TGTGCCAGCAGCCCTCTCACAGGGGCGGACACTGAAGCTTTCTTT
CASSPLTGADTEAFF
>.|.|TRBV9|TRBJ1-1
TGTGCCAGCAGCGTAGTGGGGGGTGAAGCTTTCTTT
CASSVVGGEAFF
>TRBD2|few|TRBV28|TRBJ2-7
TGTGCCACCTCCGGGACTAGCAAATCCTACGAGCAGTACTTC
CATSGTSKSYEQYF
>.|once|TRBV20-1|TRBJ1-5
TGCAGTGTTGACAAGTACGGCAATCAGCCCCAGCATTTT
CSVDKYGNQPQHF
>TRBD1|many|TRBV24-1|TRBJ2-3
TGTGCCACCAGTGATTTGGGACAGGGCCTGAGCACAGATACGCAGTATTTT
CATSDLGQGLSTDTQYF
>.|few|TRBV12-3/TRBV12-4|TRBJ2-3
TGTGCCAGCAGTCGAATTGAGTCAGATACGCAGTATTTT
CASSRIESDTQYF
>.|.|TRBV4-3|TRBJ2-1
TGCGCCAGCAGCCAGGGAGGAACTGTGCAGTTCTTC
CASSQGGTVQFF
>.|few|TRBV24-1|TRBJ2-5
TGTGCCACCAGTGACATACAGGGTCCTGCAGAGACCCAGTACTTC
CATSDIQGPAETQYF
>TRBD2|many|TRBV4-2|TRBJ2-3
TGTGCCAGCAGCCGGGAACTAGCGGGGATGGGAGATACGCAGTATTTT
CASSRELAGMGDTQYF
>.|.|TRBV7-2|TRBJ1-5
TGTGCCAGCAGCTACCATTATAGCAATCAGCCCCAGCATTTT
CASSYHYSNQPQHF
>.|many|TRBV4-3|TRBJ1-1
TGCGCCAGCAGCCAAGATGCCGGGCAGGGCTCTGAAGCTTTCTTT
CASSQDAGQGSEAFF
>.|few|TRBV4-3|TRBJ2-7
TGCGCCAGCAGCCAGGGGACGGGGAACTACGAGCAGTACTTC
CASSQGTGNYEQYF
>TRBD1|many|TRBV10-3|TRBJ1-1
TGTGCCATCAGTGAAGGTCAGGGGGGAATGAACACTGAAGCTTTCTTT
CAISEGQGGMNTEAFF
>.|few|TRBV28|TRBJ2-7
TGTGCCAGCAGCAGAACTCCGGGGTACGAGCAGTACTTC
CASSRTPGYEQYF
>.|many|TRBV21-1|TRBJ1-5
TGTGCCACAACAGACCTGGGGTCCTTCAATCAGCCCCAGCATTTT
CATTDLGSFNQPQHF
>TRBD2|many|TRBV18|TRBJ2-3
TGTGCCAGCTCACCACCTTCCGGGAGGGCCACAGATACGCAGTATTTT
CASSPPSGRATDTQYF
>.|few|TRBV19|TRBJ2-2
TGTGCCAGTAGCACAACAGGGACGGACACCGGGGAGCTGTTTTTT
CASSTTGTDTGELFF
>.|many|TRBV4-2|TRBJ2-1
TGTGCCAGCAGCCAAGAGGGAAACTTACTTAATGAGCAGTTCTTC
CASSQEGNLLNEQFF
>.|few|TRBV20-1|TRBJ2-1
TGCAGTGCTGAGTCTTCGGGAGTTGCCTACAATGAGCAGTTCTTC
CSAESSGVAYNEQFF